Below, 20 T cell receptor beta chains from the same sample are listed, as sequenced in a study of blood T cell repertoires in COVID-19. Data came from immunoSEQ multiplex PCR; TCRdb stores just in-frame clones and leaves some out. The data hold some 80,000 clones, with roughly nine tenths observed a single time. Material: peripheral blood. These receptors were obtained from an elderly woman with active or convalescent COVID-19.

The genes are TRBV7-2 and TRBJ2-2; TRBD2 matches at 10 bases. V shed 3 bases, J shed 6 bases, and the junction held 7 bases outside the gene matches. The CDR3 consists of 16 residues. The V gene's germline CDR1 is SGHTA and CDR2 FQGNSA. This CDR3 is CASSFKAGGLPGELFF. The CDR3 DNA reads TGTGCCAGCAGCTTTAAAGCGGGGGGGCTTCCCGGGGAGCTGTTTTTT.

The gene calls are TRBV7-2 and TRBJ2-2; tentatively, D is TRBD1 (7 bases). V lost 5 bases to trimming and J lost 3 bases, with 19 bases between them. Germline CDR1 reads SGHTA; CDR2 reads FQGNSA. The CDR3 extends over 17 amino acids. The CDR3 region has the DNA TGTGCCAGCAGCCCATCTAGGGGGGACAGCCACACCGGGGAGCTGTTTTTT. Protein: CASSPSRGDSHTGELFF.

The V gene is TRBV5-5, the J gene TRBJ1-1; 7 bases are shared with TRBD1. V shed 7 bases, J shed 2 bases, and the junction held 5 bases outside the gene matches. This CDR3 is 13 amino acids long. CDR1 is SGHKS, CDR2 YYEKEE, per germline (reference sequence). The CDR3, as DNA: TGTGCCAGCTCCAGGGGGGCCAACACTGAAGCTTTCTTT. This sequence encodes CASSRGANTEAFF.

This clone occurred once. This rearrangement joins TRBV29-1 to TRBJ2-5; no definite D call. Germline CDR1 and CDR2: SQVTM and ANQGSEA. The CDR3 is made up of 12 amino acids. The germline V and J ends were trimmed by 5 bases and 3 bases, with 10 bases remaining between them. The CDR3, as DNA: TGCAGCGTTTTTTTTGAGGAAGAGACCCAGTACTTC. Amino acid sequence: CSVFFEEETQYF.

V and J are TRBV9 and TRBJ2-7, with 7 bases identical to TRBD2. In germline, CDR1 is SGDLS, CDR2 YYNGEE. With 3 bases clipped from V and 7 bases from J, the junction kept 13 bases outside the gene matches. The CDR3 covers 15 residues. The CDR3 DNA reads as TGTGCCAGCAGCGGTAAGGACGGGATCGGGGGGGAGCAGTACTTC. Translating gives CASSGKDGIGGEQYF.

The chain employs TRBV5-4 and TRBJ2-7, with 10 positions matching TRBD1. CDR1 is SGHNT, CDR2 YYREEE, per germline (reference sequence). CDR3 length: 15 residues. Trimming took 7 bases from V and 5 from J; bases not matched to a gene: 12. CDR3 DNA sequence: TGTGCCAGCCTTCCGCATCCGGGACAGGGGAACGAGCAGTACTTC. This codes for CASLPHPGQGNEQYF.

V and J are TRBV5-6 and TRBJ2-3; TRBD2 matches 12 bases. The CDR3 is 16 residues long. V lost 3 bases and J lost 6; bases outside the gene matches: 8. Germline values: CDR1 SGHDT, CDR2 YYEEEE. CDR3 amino acids: CASSWSPSGGADTQYF. In DNA form, the CDR3 reads TGTGCCAGCAGCTGGTCGCCTAGCGGGGGGGCCGATACGCAGTATTTT.

V and J are TRBV2 and TRBJ1-2; 11 bases match TRBD1. The CDR3 sequence is 15 residues long. The germline V gene encodes CDR1 SNHLY and CDR2 FYNNEI. V dropped 5 bases and J dropped 7; count of bases not matched to a gene: 9. In DNA form, the CDR3 reads TGTGCCAGCAGTCAGGACAGGGGGCGCGGTTTTGGCTACACCTTC. It codes for CASSQDRGRGFGYTF.

Only a few counts were recorded for this clone. This rearrangement joins TRBV7-9 to TRBJ2-5; no clear D gene. Germline V lookup: CDR1 SEHNR, CDR2 FQNEAQ (reference sequence). V dropped 4 bases and J dropped 7 bases, with 13 bases sitting between them. The CDR3 sequence is 13 residues long. CDR3 nucleotides: TGTGCCAGCAGCTACCCTCAACGAGGGACCCAGTACTTC. This encodes CASSYPQRGTQYF.

The count of this clone is one. The chain combines TRBV4-1 with TRBJ1-2; D unresolved. Germline loops: CDR1 MGHRA, CDR2 YSYEKL. V was pared by 1 base and J by 7 bases, with 13 bases between. The CDR3 runs to 14 residues. The CDR3 region has the DNA TGCGCCAGCAGCCAAGTGGATAGCATTGGTGGCTACACCTTC. Protein: CASSQVDSIGGYTF.

The V and J genes are TRBV5-1 and TRBJ1-1, with 9 bases lining up with TRBD1. J lost 4 bases, V lost 3 bases, and 7 bases had no gene match. The CDR3 loop spans 15 amino acids. Looked up from germline, CDR1 is SGHRS and CDR2 is YFSETQ. The CDR3 loop is CASSWTGTGITEAFF. The CDR3, as DNA: TGCGCCAGCAGCTGGACCGGGACAGGGATCACTGAAGCTTTCTTT.

This clone has a handful of counts. This chain joins TRBV5-8 and TRBJ1-5; maybe TRBD1 (6 bases). Trimming pared 0 bases from V and 6 bases from J, leaving 13 bases between. This CDR3 region has 15 residues. The V gene's germline CDR1 is SGHTS and CDR2 YDEGEE. CDR3 sequence: CASSLGTALSQPQHF. CDR3 nucleotides: TGTGCCAGCAGCTTGGGGACAGCGCTTAGTCAGCCCCAGCATTTT.

The chain is built from TRBV5-1 and TRBJ1-1; tentative D call: TRBD1 (5 bases). The CDR3 runs 14 residues. The ends were cut back, 4 bases at V and 3 bases at J, with 13 bases in the middle. Per germline, CDR1 SGHRS and CDR2 YFSETQ. The CDR3 loop is CASSLGEGDTEAFF. The CDR3 DNA is TGCGCCAGCAGCCTGGGGGAGGGTGACACTGAAGCTTTCTTT.

This clone is labeled as medium-sized (0.01 to 0.1%). This chain joins TRBV9 and TRBJ2-7, with TRBD1 matching over 8 bases. The CDR3 extends over 13 amino acids. V dropped 3 bases and J dropped 3; count of bases not matched to a gene: 2. Per the germline V gene, CDR1 is SGDLS and CDR2 is YYNGEE. The chain's CDR3 is CASSDGQGYEQYF. CDR3 nucleotides: TGTGCCAGCAGCGACGGACAGGGCTACGAGCAGTACTTC.

This clone has a single count. The CDR3 loop is CASSEVGGPNNEQFF. Here the CDR3 DNA reads TGTGCCAGCAGTGAAGTGGGGGGGCCGAACAATGAGCAGTTCTTC. The V gene is TRBV6-4, the J gene TRBJ2-1; D is perhaps TRBD2 (7 bases). V was trimmed by 3 bases and J by 5 bases, leaving 14 bases between them. This CDR3 contains 15 residues. Germline CDR1 is MRHNA and CDR2 is SNTAGT.

The chain combines TRBV3-1 (or the pseudogene TRBV3-2) with TRBJ2-3; D might be TRBD2 (5 bases). Between the trimmed V and J ends, which lost 0 bases and 4 bases, there was a span of 8 bases. CDR1 is LGHDT and CDR2 is YNNKEL in the germline V gene (reference sequence). The length of the CDR3 is 14 residues. The CDR3: CASSQDGGSDTQYF. As DNA, the CDR3 is TGTGCCAGCAGCCAAGATGGAGGATCAGATACGCAGTATTTT.

The chain recombines TRBV6-2 or TRBV6-3 with TRBJ2-3, with 7 bases that match TRBD2. The CDR3 spans 17 residues. Germline V gene data show CDR1 as MNHEY and CDR2 as SVGEGT. Germline trimming cut 1 base from V and 0 bases from J; bases unmatched to any gene: 7. CDR3 in amino acids: CASSYFAERGSTDTQYF. The CDR3 coding sequence is TGTGCCAGCAGTTACTTCGCCGAGCGGGGTAGCACAGATACGCAGTATTTT.

The CDR3 loop reads CASSPFPGQGGGETQYF. The CDR3, as DNA: TGTGCCAGTAGCCCCTTCCCGGGACAGGGGGGGGGAGAGACCCAGTACTTC. J is TRBJ2-5 and V is TRBV19; 11 bases map to TRBD1. Germline CDR1 is LNHDA and CDR2 is SQIVND (reference sequence). The CDR3 has 17 residues. V trimming: 6 bases; J trimming: 4 bases; junction bases outside the gene matches: 13.

The chain joins TRBV5-1 to TRBJ2-7; maybe TRBD2 (6 bases). This CDR3 comprises 15 residues. Per the germline V gene, CDR1 is SGHRS and CDR2 is YFSETQ. V was cut by 0 bases and J by 2 bases, with 12 bases left in between. The CDR3 DNA sequence: TGCGCCAGCAGCTTGGACTCCGGGAGCCCCTACGAGCAGTACTTC. It yields the protein CASSLDSGSPYEQYF.

In this sample, this clone turned up once. This chain joins TRBV3-1 (or the pseudogene TRBV3-2) and TRBJ1-1, with D tentatively TRBD1 (5 bases). The germline CDR1 and CDR2 sequences are LGHDT and YNNKEL (reference sequence). The V end was cut by 11 bases, the J end by 1 base, with 17 bases between. This CDR3 is 14 amino acids long. CDR3 coding DNA: TGTGCCTCCTTCCAACGGGGGGAGAACACTGAAGCTTTCTTT. Protein: CASFQRGENTEAFF.